The source of this T cell receptor beta chain is a study of Tregs in tolerant kidney transplant recipients. Whole-study results and caveats: In tolerant patients, donor-specific Tregs outgrew total Tregs, suggesting antigen-driven expansion. Nucleotide sequences could not be compared across some patients' samples due to primer changes.

About this clone itself: No antigen is known for it.

Recipients received nonmyeloablative bone marrow transplants from related graft donors, with transient mixed chimerism. Unstimulated regulatory T cells (CD4+CD25+CD127-), CD4+CD25- non-regulatory cells, CD4 and CD8 cells were FACS-sorted from thawed PBMCs. The CDR3 sequence is 15 residues long. V trimming: 1 base; J trimming: 3 bases; junction bases outside the gene matches: 3. The repertoire was sequenced with immunoSEQ multiplex PCR; TCRdb's copy has only in-frame clones and lacks some. Here the sample spans some 56,000 clones, about 90% being singletons. The chain employs TRBV6-7 and TRBJ2-7, with 10 bases matching TRBD2. TRBV6-7 is an ORF for which the function is uncertain. The origin of this receptor is a human patient who received a combined kidney and bone marrow transplant. Some T cells could come from the graft donor. The specimen was CD8+ T cells from blood (PBMCs), collected 24 months after the transplant. CDR3 loop: CASSYLAGGHYEQYF. The CDR3 nucleotides read TGTGCCAGCAGTTACTTAGCGGGGGGCCACTACGAGCAGTACTTC.